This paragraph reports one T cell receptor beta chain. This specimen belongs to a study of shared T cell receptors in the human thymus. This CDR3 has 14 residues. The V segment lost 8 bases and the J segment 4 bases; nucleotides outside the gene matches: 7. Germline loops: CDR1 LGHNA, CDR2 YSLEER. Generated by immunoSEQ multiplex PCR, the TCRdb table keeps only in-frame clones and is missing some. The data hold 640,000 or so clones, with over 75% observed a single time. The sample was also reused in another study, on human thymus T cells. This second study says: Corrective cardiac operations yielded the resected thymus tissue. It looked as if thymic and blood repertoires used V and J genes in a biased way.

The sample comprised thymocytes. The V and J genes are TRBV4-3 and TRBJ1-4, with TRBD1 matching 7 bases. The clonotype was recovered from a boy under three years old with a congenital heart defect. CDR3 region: CASGDRVYNEKLFF. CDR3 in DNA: TGCGCCAGCGGAGACAGGGTGTATAATGAAAAACTGTTTTTT.